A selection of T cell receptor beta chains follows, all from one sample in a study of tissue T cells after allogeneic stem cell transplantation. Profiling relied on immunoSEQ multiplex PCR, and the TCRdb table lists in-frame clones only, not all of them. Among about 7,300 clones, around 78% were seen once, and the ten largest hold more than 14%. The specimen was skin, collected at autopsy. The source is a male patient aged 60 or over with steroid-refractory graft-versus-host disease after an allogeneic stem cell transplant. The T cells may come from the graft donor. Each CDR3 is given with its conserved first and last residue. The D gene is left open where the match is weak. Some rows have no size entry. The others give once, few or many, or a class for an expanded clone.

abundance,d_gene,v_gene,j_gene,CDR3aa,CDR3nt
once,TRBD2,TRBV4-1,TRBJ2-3,CASSHTSGGTDTQYF,TGCGCCAGCAGCCATACTAGCGGGGGCACAGATACGCAGTATTTT
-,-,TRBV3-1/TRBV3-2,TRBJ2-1,CASSNIPHNEQFF,TGTGCCAGCAGCAACATTCCACACAATGAGCAGTTCTTC
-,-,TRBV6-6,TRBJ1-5,CASGSAGNQPQHF,TGTGCCAGCGGGAGCGCCGGCAATCAGCCCCAGCATTTT
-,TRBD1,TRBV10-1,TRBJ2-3,CATEDRDAQYF,TGCGCCACCGAGGACAGGGACGCGCAGTATTTT
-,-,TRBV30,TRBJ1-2,CAWGVVHGYTF,TGTGCCTGGGGGGTGGTTCATGGCTACACCTTC
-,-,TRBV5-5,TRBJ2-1,CASSFLFNEQFF,TGTGCCAGCAGCTTCTTATTCAATGAGCAGTTCTTC
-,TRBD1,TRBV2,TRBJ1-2,CASSYRGGYTF,TGTGCCAGCAGCTACAGGGGCGGCTACACCTTC
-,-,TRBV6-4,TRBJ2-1,CASSGLRGARYNEQFF,TGTGCCAGCAGTGGTCTCAGGGGGGCGAGGTACAATGAGCAGTTCTTC
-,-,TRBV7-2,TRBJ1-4,CASSLNLWAEKLFF,TGTGCCAGCAGCTTAAATCTATGGGCTGAAAAACTGTTTTTT
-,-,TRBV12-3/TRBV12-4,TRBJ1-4,CASRTLGNEKLFF,TGTGCCAGTCGGACGTTGGGAAATGAAAAACTGTTTTTT
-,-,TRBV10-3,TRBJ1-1,CAAQIGQNTEAFF,TGTGCCGCCCAGATCGGGCAGAACACTGAAGCTTTCTTT
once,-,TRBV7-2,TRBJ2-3,CASSLVVASTDTQYF,TGTGCCAGCAGCTTAGTGGTTGCAAGCACAGATACGCAGTATTTT
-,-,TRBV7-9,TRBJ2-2,CASSLIYTGELFF,TGTGCCAGCAGCTTGATCTACACCGGGGAGCTGTTTTTT
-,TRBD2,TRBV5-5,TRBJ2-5,CASSAGLQETQYF,TGTGCCAGCAGCGCGGGACTACAAGAGACCCAGTACTTC
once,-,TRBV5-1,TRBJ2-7,CASRGITGPNSYEQYF,TGCGCCAGCAGGGGGATAACGGGACCCAACTCCTACGAGCAGTACTTC
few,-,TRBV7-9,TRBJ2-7,CASSLERDEGMQYF,TGTGCCAGCAGCTTAGAGAGGGACGAAGGGATGCAGTACTTC
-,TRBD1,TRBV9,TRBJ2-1,CASSVGDRAYNEQFF,TGTGCCAGCAGCGTTGGGGACAGGGCCTACAATGAGCAGTTCTTC
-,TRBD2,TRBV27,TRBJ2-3,CASSSSGGAVDTQYF,TGTGCCAGCAGTTCAAGCGGGGGGGCCGTGGATACGCAGTATTTT
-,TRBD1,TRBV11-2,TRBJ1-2,CASSLTGTGGGFYGYTF,TGTGCCAGCAGCTTAACCGGGACAGGGGGCGGCTTCTATGGCTACACCTTC
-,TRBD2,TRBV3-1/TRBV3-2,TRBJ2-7,CASSQEGRGREQYF,TGTGCCAGCAGCCAAGAGGGGCGGGGGAGAGAGCAGTACTTC
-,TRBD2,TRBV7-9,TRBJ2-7,CASSLAPGGYYEQYF,TGTGCCAGCAGCTTAGCTCCGGGGGGGTACTACGAGCAGTACTTC
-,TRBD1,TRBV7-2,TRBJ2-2,CASSLYRGENTGELFF,TGTGCCAGCAGCCTATACAGGGGGGAAAACACCGGGGAGCTGTTTTTT
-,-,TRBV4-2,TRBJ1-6,CASSLPSADSPLHF,TGTGCCAGCAGCCTTCCCTCGGCGGATTCACCCCTCCACTTT
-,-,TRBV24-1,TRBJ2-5,CATSDWEGGQYQETQYF,TGTGCCACCAGTGATTGGGAGGGGGGCCAGTACCAAGAGACCCAGTACTTC
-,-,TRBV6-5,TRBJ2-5,CASRDQETQYF,TGTGCCAGCAGGGACCAAGAGACCCAGTACTTC
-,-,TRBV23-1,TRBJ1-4,CASSQSMTATNEKLFF,TGCGCCAGCAGTCAATCGATGACAGCAACTAATGAAAAACTGTTTTTT
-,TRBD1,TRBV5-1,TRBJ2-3,CASSPTGKGDTQYF,TGCGCCAGCAGCCCGACAGGGAAGGGGGATACGCAGTATTTT
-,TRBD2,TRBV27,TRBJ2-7,CASSHLAGGRNEQYF,TGTGCCAGCAGCCACCTAGCGGGGGGGCGTAACGAGCAGTACTTC
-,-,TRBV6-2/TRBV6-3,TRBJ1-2,CASSYSPNYGYTF,TGTGCCAGCAGTTACTCACCTAACTATGGCTACACCTTC
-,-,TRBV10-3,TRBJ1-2,CAIQPARSYGYTF,TGTGCCATCCAACCCGCGCGGAGCTATGGCTACACCTTC
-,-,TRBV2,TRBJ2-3,CASSAGTQYF,TGTGCCAGCAGCGCTGGTACGCAGTATTTT
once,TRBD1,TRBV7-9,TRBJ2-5,CASSRPGQGQETQYF,TGTGCCAGCAGCCGGCCGGGACAGGGCCAAGAGACCCAGTACTTC
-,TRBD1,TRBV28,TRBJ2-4,CASSFRGPSPGVQYF,TGTGCCAGCAGTTTTAGGGGGCCCTCCCCCGGTGTTCAGTACTTC
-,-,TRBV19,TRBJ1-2,CASSSTPHDGPGGYTF,TGTGCCAGTAGTTCAACTCCTCATGACGGCCCTGGAGGCTACACCTTC
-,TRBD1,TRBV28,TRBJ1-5,CASSSLTGGQQPQHF,TGTGCCAGCTCCTCCCTGACAGGGGGACAACAGCCCCAGCATTTT
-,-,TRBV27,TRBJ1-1,CASSGQFLNTEAFF,TGTGCCAGCAGCGGACAGTTTTTGAACACTGAAGCTTTCTTT
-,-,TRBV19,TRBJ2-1,CASSIGAGSEQFF,TGTGCCAGTAGTATAGGAGCAGGGAGTGAGCAGTTCTTC
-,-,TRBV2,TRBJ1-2,CASNSGRIAYGYTF,TGTGCCAGCAATTCCGGCCGTATTGCTTATGGCTACACCTTC
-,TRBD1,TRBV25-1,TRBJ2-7,CASSESNRGRYEQYF,TGTGCCAGCAGTGAATCTAACAGGGGGCGATACGAGCAGTACTTC
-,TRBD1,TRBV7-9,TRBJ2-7,CASSLVGQGAREQYF,TGTGCCAGCAGCTTAGTGGGACAGGGGGCGCGTGAGCAGTACTTC
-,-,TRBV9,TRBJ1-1,CASSVGPGSEAFF,TGTGCCAGCAGCGTAGGACCGGGCAGTGAAGCTTTCTTT
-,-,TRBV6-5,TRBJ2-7,CASSPSGYEQYF,TGTGCCAGCAGCCCGTCGGGGTACGAGCAGTACTTC
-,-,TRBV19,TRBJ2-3,CASSRGDSRTDTQYF,TGTGCCAGTAGTAGGGGGGACAGCCGCACAGATACGCAGTATTTT
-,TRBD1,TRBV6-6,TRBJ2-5,CASSRKTGGDQETQYF,TGTGCCAGCAGTAGAAAGACAGGGGGCGACCAAGAGACCCAGTACTTC
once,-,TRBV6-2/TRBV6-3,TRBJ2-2,CASSSGATGELFF,TGTGCCAGCAGTTCAGGGGCCACCGGGGAGCTGTTTTTT
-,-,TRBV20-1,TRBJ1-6,CSASRVLRNSPLHF,TGCAGTGCTAGTAGAGTTTTGAGGAATTCACCCCTCCACTTT
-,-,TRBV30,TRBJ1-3,CAWGGGSSGNTIYF,TGTGCCTGGGGGGGCGGAAGCTCTGGAAACACCATATATTTT
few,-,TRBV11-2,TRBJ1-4,CASSYGAREKLFF,TGTGCCAGCAGCTATGGGGCGCGTGAAAAACTGTTTTTT
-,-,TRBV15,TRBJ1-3,CATNTDAGSGNTIYF,TGTGCCACCAACACGGACGCCGGCTCTGGAAACACCATATATTTT
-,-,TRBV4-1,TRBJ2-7,CASSQRSYEQYF,TGCGCCAGCAGCCAACGCTCCTACGAGCAGTACTTC
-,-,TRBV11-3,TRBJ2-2,CASSYSTGIANTGELFF,TGTGCCAGCAGCTACTCAACAGGGATAGCGAACACCGGGGAGCTGTTTTTT
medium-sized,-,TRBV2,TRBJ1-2,CASATGEYGYTF,TGTGCCTCAGCAACCGGGGAATATGGCTACACCTTC
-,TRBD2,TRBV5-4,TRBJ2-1,CASSSAWGSGGARSYNEQFF,TGTGCCAGCAGCTCAGCTTGGGGTAGCGGGGGGGCTCGCTCCTACAATGAGCAGTTCTTC
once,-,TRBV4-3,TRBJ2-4,CASSQGLGYF,TGCGCCAGCAGCCAAGGGTTGGGGTACTTC
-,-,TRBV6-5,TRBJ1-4,CASSYGTENEKLFF,TGTGCCAGCAGTTACGGGACGGAAAATGAAAAACTGTTTTTT